The clone carrying this TCR beta chain was seen many times. Antigen unknown. The germline V gene encodes CDR1 SGHRS and CDR2 YFSETQ. Trimming pared 1 base from V and 4 bases from J, leaving 11 bases between. The CDR3 contains 14 residues. Unique molecular identifiers were incorporated when the TCRbeta library was constructed. TCRdb re-called the PCR reads with MiXCR, one entry per CDR3 protein. The sample gives some 200,000 distinct CDR3 sequences, under 8.5% of which show up once; roughly a third is in the top ten. This record comes from a study of T-cell reconstitution after alpha-beta-depleted transplantation in children. Study conclusions and caveats: Expanded clones from the graft, numbering several hundred, reportedly supplied alpha-beta T cells about two months after transplant. Some patients showed high day-60 TCRbeta diversity, which derived from surviving recipient T cells and thymic progenitors. Newly generated T cells supplied most T-cell counts and diversity one year post-transplant.

The sample here was PBMCs, mostly from graft donor cells, taken 360 days after TCRalphabeta/CD19-depleted stem cell transplant. The chain combines TRBV5-1 with TRBJ1-1; maybe TRBD1 (5 bases). The TCR comes from a male patient aged 2-15 years who had a stem cell transplant for acute myeloid leukemia, so the T cells may come from the graft donor. This chain's CDR3 is CASSLNLGTTEAFF. CDR3 sequence (DNA): TGCGCCAGCAGCTTGAATCTGGGGACCACTGAAGCTTTCTTT.